Only a few counts were recorded for the clone carrying this TCR beta chain. RNA transcripts yielded amplified TCR beta CDR3 regions. Initially, a first-round RT-PCR of the TCR CDR3 employed the HTBI primer set. TCRdb fed the multiplex PCR reads into MiXCR, producing one record per CDR3 protein. The sample has around 660,000 distinct CDR3 sequences; 45% are singletons. In making diagnoses, clinical symptoms, serum thyroxine and TRAb, thyroid ultrasound and orbital computed tomography were all used. The data were taken from a study of T cells in Graves' hyperthyroidism and ophthalmopathy. Germline loops: CDR1 MNHNY, CDR2 SVGAGI (reference sequence). This CDR3 region has 16 residues. Germline trimming cut 6 bases from V and 6 bases from J; bases unmatched to any gene: 16.

V usage is TRBV6-6 and J usage is TRBJ2-7; 8 bases are a match to TRBD2. The receptor comes from an adult man with Graves' disease, either hyperthyroidism or ophthalmopathy (not recorded which). Source material: peripheral blood or thyroid tissue (not recorded which). In DNA form, the CDR3 reads TGTGCCAGCAGCTTGGGAGGCGTAGCGGGATCAGGCGAGCAGTACTTC. Its translation is CASSLGGVAGSGEQYF.